These T cell receptor beta chains were read from a single sample in a study of beta chain features in type 1 diabetes. TCRdb's table, derived via immunoSEQ multiplex PCR, lists solely in-frame clones and lacks some. This table holds hundreds of thousands of clones, 14% found once. Sample: central memory CD4+ T cells from blood. These TCRs come from a man aged 25 to 45 in good health. Each CDR3 is given with its conserved first and last residue. A D gene is named only where the DNA matches it firmly. Clone size is given for some rows only: seen once, a few or many times, or a class if the clone is expanded.

D gene | clone size | J gene | V gene | CDR3 DNA | CDR3 protein
TRBD1 | few | TRBJ1-2 | TRBV6-1 | TGTGCCAGCACCCGAGGGACAGGGGGCTATGGCTACACCTTC | CASTRGTGGYGYTF
- | few | TRBJ1-3 | TRBV18 | TGTGCCAGCTCACCATCACGGAATTACGCGAGGGACACCATATATTTT | CASSPSRNYARDTIYF
- | - | TRBJ2-7 | TRBV7-2 | TGTGCCAGCAGGGGGGGTAGTGAGTCTCCGTACTTC | CASRGGSESPYF
- | - | TRBJ2-7 | TRBV5-4 | TGTGCCAGCAGCGCCGGGACGGTAGCCTACGAGCAGTACTTC | CASSAGTVAYEQYF
TRBD2 | - | TRBJ2-5 | TRBV5-6 | TGTGCCAGCAGCACCCCTCGGCGGGGGAACCAAGAGACCCAGTACTTC | CASSTPRRGNQETQYF
- | - | TRBJ1-2 | TRBV7-2 | TGTGCCAACAGCCCCAGGCCGGTTGGCTACACCTTC | CANSPRPVGYTF
- | - | TRBJ2-5 | TRBV7-2 | TGTGCCAGCAGCTTACAGGGAGGAAGGCAAGAGACCCAGTACTTC | CASSLQGGRQETQYF
- | few | TRBJ1-1 | TRBV9 | TGTGCCAGCAGCCCCAGACCTAACACTGAAGCTTTCTTT | CASSPRPNTEAFF
- | - | TRBJ2-2 | TRBV11-2 | TGTGCCAGCAGCTTGGGGGCCTCGCCGGACCGTTCAAAGCTGTTTTTT | CASSLGASPDRSKLFF
TRBD2 | - | TRBJ2-3 | TRBV14 | TGTGCCAGCAGCCAAGAAAAAGGGCTAGCGGGATTCACAGATACGCAGTATTTT | CASSQEKGLAGFTDTQYF
- | many | TRBJ2-5 | TRBV7-2 | TGTGCCAGCAGCTCGGAAGGCAGGGTCCCACAAGAGACCCAGTACTTC | CASSSEGRVPQETQYF
- | few | TRBJ2-1 | TRBV20-1 | TGCAGTGCTTCCGGGGAACTAGGACAGTTCTTC | CSASGELGQFF
TRBD1 | - | TRBJ1-5 | TRBV6-6 | TGTGCCAGCAGGGGACAGGGGGCTCAGCCCCAGCATTTT | CASRGQGAQPQHF
- | - | TRBJ2-7 | TRBV11-2 | TGTGCCAGCAGCTCCCCCGACATCTTCGAGCAGTACTTC | CASSSPDIFEQYF
- | - | TRBJ1-5 | TRBV2 | TGTGCCAGCAGTGAGGGCCGGGACTCGCCCCAGCATTTT | CASSEGRDSPQHF
TRBD2 | few | TRBJ2-5 | TRBV4-3 | TGCGCCAGCAGCCAAGAATTTGGGTCATGGGCGGGGGGCCACCAAGAGACCCAGTACTTC | CASSQEFGSWAGGHQETQYF
- | - | TRBJ2-2 | TRBV9 | TGTGCCAGCAGCGTAGGGTCCTTCGGCGGGGAGCTGTTTTTT | CASSVGSFGGELFF
- | - | TRBJ2-5 | TRBV5-5 | TGTGCCAGCAGCCAAGACGGACTTACGTACCAAGAGACCCAGTACTTC | CASSQDGLTYQETQYF
- | few | TRBJ2-3 | TRBV7-2 | TGTGCCAGCAGGTTAGGGGAGATACCCACAGATACGCAGTATTTT | CASRLGEIPTDTQYF
- | - | TRBJ1-2 | TRBV6-1 | TGTGCCAGCAGTGTCTCAGTCTATGGCTACACCTTC | CASSVSVYGYTF
- | few | TRBJ2-1 | TRBV27 | TGTGCCAGCAGTTTAGGGCTAACTTCCTACAATGAGCAGTTCTTC | CASSLGLTSYNEQFF
- | - | TRBJ2-2 | TRBV5-6 | TGTGCCAGCAGGATGAGGGGGGCGAACACCGGGGAGCTGTTTTTT | CASRMRGANTGELFF
- | many | TRBJ2-3 | TRBV6-6 | TGTGCCAGCAACCCGAGAAGGATCACAGATACGCAGTATTTT | CASNPRRITDTQYF
TRBD1 | few | TRBJ2-7 | TRBV5-1 | TGCGCCAGCAGCACCGGACAGGGGGCGACGTACGAGCAGTACTTC | CASSTGQGATYEQYF
TRBD1 | few | TRBJ1-3 | TRBV6-1 | TGTGCCAGCACCCTAGGACAGGGGGGAAACACCATATATTTT | CASTLGQGGNTIYF
TRBD2 | few | TRBJ2-5 | TRBV7-2 | TGTGCCAGCAGCCCCACGGGCTACGGGGGGGACACCTTAAAGACCCAGTACTTC | CASSPTGYGGDTLKTQYF
TRBD1 | few | TRBJ1-1 | TRBV18 | TGTGCCAGCCTGGGACAGAGTGGAGTAGAAGCTTTCTTT | CASLGQSGVEAFF
- | - | TRBJ2-7 | TRBV7-2 | TGTGCCAGCAGCCAAGACAGGTACGAGCAGTACTTC | CASSQDRYEQYF
- | - | TRBJ1-2 | TRBV5-4 | TGTGCCAGCAGACAACAAGGATCTAACTATGGCTACACCTTC | CASRQQGSNYGYTF
TRBD2 | - | TRBJ2-5 | TRBV19 | TGTGCCAGTAGCCTCGGACTAGCGGGACGCCAAGATGTCCAGTACTTC | CASSLGLAGRQDVQYF
- | few | TRBJ1-5 | TRBV6-1 | TGTGCCAGCACTGACTCCCGTCAGCCCCAGCATTTT | CASTDSRQPQHF
- | few | TRBJ2-1 | TRBV10-1 | TGCGCCAGCAGTGAGAAGACAGGACTTAAGCAGTTCTTC | CASSEKTGLKQFF
TRBD2 | many | TRBJ2-1 | TRBV10-3 | TGTGCCATCAGTGAATCCCGACGGGAGGGATCCAATGAGCAGTTCTTC | CAISESRREGSNEQFF
TRBD2 | - | TRBJ2-1 | TRBV19 | TGTGCCAGTAGTATAGCGGGGGGGCCTGTCGATGAGCAGTTCTTC | CASSIAGGPVDEQFF
- | few | TRBJ2-2 | TRBV6-1 | TGTGCCAGCAGTGAACAGGCCGGGGAGCTGTTTTTT | CASSEQAGELFF
- | - | TRBJ1-1 | TRBV7-9 | TGTGCCAGCAGCTTTTTTCAGAACACTGAAGCTTTCTTT | CASSFFQNTEAFF
- | many | TRBJ2-1 | TRBV23-1 | TGCGCCAGCAGTCAACCTAGGACCAGTCGAGAAATTTCCAATGAGCAGTTCTTC | CASSQPRTSREISNEQFF
- | few | TRBJ2-5 | TRBV7-9 | TGTGCCAGCAGCTTCCTCAGGAGCCAAGAGACCCAGTACTTC | CASSFLRSQETQYF
- | - | TRBJ2-5 | TRBV7-8 | TGTGCCAGCAGTCCCTCAGGGGCAGAGACCCAGTACTTC | CASSPSGAETQYF
- | - | TRBJ2-2 | TRBV14 | TGTGCCAGCAGCCGTGGTAGAGGCACCGGGGAGCTGTTTTTT | CASSRGRGTGELFF
- | many | TRBJ2-5 | TRBV5-4 | TGTGCCAGCAGCTTGGACTCAGGCCGAGAGGAGACCCAGTACTTC | CASSLDSGREETQYF
- | many | TRBJ2-2 | TRBV14 | TGTGCCAGCAGCCGGGCCTCCCTATCGGGGCTGTTTTTT | CASSRASLSGLFF
TRBD1 | - | TRBJ1-4 | TRBV9 | TGTGCCAGCAGCGGGGGACAGGGTAATGAAAAACTGTTTTTT | CASSGGQGNEKLFF
- | - | TRBJ2-1 | TRBV27 | TGTGCCAGCAGGTCCTTGGGGGTTCAGAACAATGAGCAGTTCTTC | CASRSLGVQNNEQFF
TRBD2 | - | TRBJ2-5 | TRBV11-3 | TGTGCCAGCAGCTCCCCGGGAGCGGGAGGCGGGGAGACCCAGTACTTC | CASSSPGAGGGETQYF
- | few | TRBJ2-5 | TRBV7-9 | TGTGCCAGCAGCTTAGGGGAGTACTCAGAAGAGACCCAGTACTTC | CASSLGEYSEETQYF
- | few | TRBJ1-2 | TRBV4-3 | TGCGCCAGCAGCCAAGGCACCAGACAGCCGTACTATGGCTACACCTTC | CASSQGTRQPYYGYTF
- | - | TRBJ2-7 | TRBV7-6 | TGTGCCAGCTCGAAAACCGACGGGAGCTACGAGCAGTACTTC | CASSKTDGSYEQYF
- | - | TRBJ1-6 | TRBV27 | TGTGCCAGCAGGATCTACAGTAGTGGGACACTGAATTCACCCCTCCACTTT | CASRIYSSGTLNSPLHF
TRBD1 | - | TRBJ1-6 | TRBV11-3 | TGTGCCAGCAGCTTAACAGGGGAGTCCTATAATTCACCCCTCCACTTT | CASSLTGESYNSPLHF
TRBD1 | few | TRBJ1-5 | TRBV6-5 | TGTGCCAGCAGTCCGGACAGGGGCGGGAGTCAGCCCCAGCATTTT | CASSPDRGGSQPQHF
- | - | TRBJ2-2 | TRBV2 | TGTGCCAGCAGTGGAGGACAGCCAGGGGAGCTGTTTTTT | CASSGGQPGELFF